This TCR beta chain is from a study of regulatory T cells in long-lasting Graves disease. Investigators prepared the TCR beta libraries by applying iRepertoire HTBI primers and Arm-PCR of CDR3 regions. Via MiXCR, TCRdb re-called the multiplex PCR reads, giving one row per CDR3 protein. The sample lists a few hundred thousand distinct CDR3 sequences; around 20% were seen once. Documented time point: persistent/refractory GD, antithyroid drugs over 5 years with positive TRAb. Preparation of the TCR library used RNA extracted from PBMCs. Guidelines of the American Thyroid Association were used to diagnose Graves' disease. EDTA tubes received roughly 9 milliliters of collected peripheral blood. Whole-study results and caveats: Segments TRBV28, TRBJ1-2 and TRBJ2-5 showed preferential usage in persistent disease. Between persistent patients, thousands of public clonotypes were shared, exceeding the roughly 920 shared between new patients.

The CDR3 sequence is 15 residues long. Germline CDR1 and CDR2: DFQATT and SNEGSKA (reference sequence). Trimming left V 1 base short and J 1 base short, with 11 bases between. A word on this clonotype: Its target is unknown.

This clonotype was obtained from a female donor with Graves disease. The gene calls are TRBV20-1 and TRBJ2-4, with D possibly being TRBD1 or TRBD2 (7 bases each). The material sequenced was peripheral blood mononuclear cells (PBMCs), taken when the disease was refractory, from a patient treated with antithyroid drugs. Here the CDR3 DNA reads TGCAGTGCTAGAGCAGGGGGAGGGGCCAAAAACATTCAGTACTTC. Translating it yields CSARAGGGAKNIQYF.